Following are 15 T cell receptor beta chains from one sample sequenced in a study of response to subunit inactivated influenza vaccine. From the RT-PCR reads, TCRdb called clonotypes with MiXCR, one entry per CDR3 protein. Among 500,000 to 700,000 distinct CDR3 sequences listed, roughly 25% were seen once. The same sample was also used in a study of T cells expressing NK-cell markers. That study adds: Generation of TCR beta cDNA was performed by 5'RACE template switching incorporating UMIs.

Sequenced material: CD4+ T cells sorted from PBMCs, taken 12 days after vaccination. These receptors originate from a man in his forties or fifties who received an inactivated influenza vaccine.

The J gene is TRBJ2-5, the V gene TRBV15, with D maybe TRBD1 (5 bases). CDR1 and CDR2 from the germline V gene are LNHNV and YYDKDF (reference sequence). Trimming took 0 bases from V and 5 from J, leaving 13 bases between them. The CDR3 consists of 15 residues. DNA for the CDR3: TGTGCCACCAGCAGAGATGGGCGCAGGGCGGAGACCCAGTACTTC. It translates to CATSRDGRRAETQYF.

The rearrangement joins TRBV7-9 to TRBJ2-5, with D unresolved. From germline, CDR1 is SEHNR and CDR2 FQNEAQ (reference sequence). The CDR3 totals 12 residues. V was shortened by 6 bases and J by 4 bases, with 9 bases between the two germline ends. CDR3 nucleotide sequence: TGTGCCAGCAGTATGTATAGAGAGACCCAGTACTTC. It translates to CASSMYRETQYF.

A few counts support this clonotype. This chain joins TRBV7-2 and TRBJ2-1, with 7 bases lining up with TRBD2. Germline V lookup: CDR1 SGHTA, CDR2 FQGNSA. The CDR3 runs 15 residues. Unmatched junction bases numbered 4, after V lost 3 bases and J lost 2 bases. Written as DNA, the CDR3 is TGTGCCAGCAGCTTTGCGGGAGCCGCCTACAATGAGCAGTTCTTC. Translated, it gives CASSFAGAAYNEQFF.

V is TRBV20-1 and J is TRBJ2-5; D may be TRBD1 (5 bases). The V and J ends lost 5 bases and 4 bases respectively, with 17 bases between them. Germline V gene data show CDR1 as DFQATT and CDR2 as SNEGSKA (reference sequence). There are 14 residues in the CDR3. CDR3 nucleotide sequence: TGCAGTGCTCCTCCTGACAGTGGGCGAGAGACCCAGTACTTC. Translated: CSAPPDSGRETQYF.

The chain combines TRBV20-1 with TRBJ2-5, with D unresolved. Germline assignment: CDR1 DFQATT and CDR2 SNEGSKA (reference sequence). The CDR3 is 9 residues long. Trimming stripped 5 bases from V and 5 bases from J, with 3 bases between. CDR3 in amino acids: CSAYETQYF. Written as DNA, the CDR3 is TGCAGTGCTTACGAGACCCAGTACTTC.

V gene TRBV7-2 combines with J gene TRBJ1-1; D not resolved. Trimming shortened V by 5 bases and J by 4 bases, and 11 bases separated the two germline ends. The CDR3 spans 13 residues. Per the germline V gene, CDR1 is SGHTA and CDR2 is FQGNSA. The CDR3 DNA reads TGTGCCAGCAGCGCTAGCACGGGCACTGAAGCTTTCTTT. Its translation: CASSASTGTEAFF. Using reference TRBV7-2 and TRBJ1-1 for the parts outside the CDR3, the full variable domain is GAGVSQSPSNKVTEKGKDVELRCDPISGHTALYWYRQSLGQGLEFLIYFQGNSAPDKSGLPSDRFSAERTGGSVSTLTIQRTQQEDSAVYLCASSASTGTEAFFGQGTRLTVV.

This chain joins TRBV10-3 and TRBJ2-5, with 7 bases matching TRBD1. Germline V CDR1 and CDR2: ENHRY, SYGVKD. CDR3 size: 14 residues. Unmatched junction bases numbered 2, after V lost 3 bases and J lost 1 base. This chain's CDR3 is CAISDRDSQETQYF. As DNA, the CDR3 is TGTGCCATCAGTGACAGGGACAGCCAAGAGACCCAGTACTTC.

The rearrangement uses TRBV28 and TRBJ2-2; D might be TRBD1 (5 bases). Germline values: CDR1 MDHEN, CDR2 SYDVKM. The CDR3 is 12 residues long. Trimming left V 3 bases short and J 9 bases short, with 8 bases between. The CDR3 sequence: CASSFRERELFF. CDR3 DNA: TGTGCCAGCAGTTTCAGGGAACGGGAGCTGTTTTTT.

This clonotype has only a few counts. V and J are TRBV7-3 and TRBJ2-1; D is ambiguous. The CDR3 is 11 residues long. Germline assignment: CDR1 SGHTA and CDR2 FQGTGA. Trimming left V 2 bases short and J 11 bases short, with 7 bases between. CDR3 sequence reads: CASSLADKQFF. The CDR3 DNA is TGTGCCAGCAGCTTAGCGGATAAGCAGTTCTTC.

The CDR3 loop is CASKGTGGYNEQFF. The CDR3 DNA is TGTGCCAGCAAAGGGACAGGGGGTTACAATGAGCAGTTCTTC. V gene TRBV28 combines with J gene TRBJ2-1; 11 bases map to TRBD1. The CDR3 sequence is 14 residues long. CDR1 and CDR2 from the germline V gene are MDHEN and SYDVKM. V dropped 7 bases and J dropped 4; count of bases not matched to a gene: 3.

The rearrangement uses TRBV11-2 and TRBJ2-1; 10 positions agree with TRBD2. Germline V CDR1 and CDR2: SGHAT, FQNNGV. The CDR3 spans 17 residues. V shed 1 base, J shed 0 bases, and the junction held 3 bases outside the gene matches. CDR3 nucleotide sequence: TGTGCCAGCAGCTTAGGGGTAGCGGGAGGCTCCTACAATGAGCAGTTCTTC. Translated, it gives CASSLGVAGGSYNEQFF.

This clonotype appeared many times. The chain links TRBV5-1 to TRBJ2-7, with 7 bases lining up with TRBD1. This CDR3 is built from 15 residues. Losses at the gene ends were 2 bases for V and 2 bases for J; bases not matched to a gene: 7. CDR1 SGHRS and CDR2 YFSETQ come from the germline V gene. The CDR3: CASSLATGKPYEQYF. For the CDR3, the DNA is TGCGCCAGCAGCTTAGCGACAGGGAAACCCTACGAGCAGTACTTC.

CDR3 protein: CASSFGGAGGRDTQYF. In nucleotides, the CDR3 is TGTGCCAGCAGTTTTGGTGGAGCGGGGGGGAGAGATACGCAGTATTTT. The rearrangement links TRBV12-3 or TRBV12-4 to TRBJ2-3; 10 nucleotides line up with TRBD2. The CDR3 has 16 amino acids. The J segment lost 5 bases and the V segment lost 3 bases, leaving 8 bases of the junction unmatched.

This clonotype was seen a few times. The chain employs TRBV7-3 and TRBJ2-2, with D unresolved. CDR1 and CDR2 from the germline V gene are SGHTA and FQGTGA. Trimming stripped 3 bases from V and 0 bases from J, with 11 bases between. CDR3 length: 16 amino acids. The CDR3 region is CASSLRQLTNTGELFF. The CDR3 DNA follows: TGTGCCAGCAGCTTGAGGCAACTTACGAACACCGGGGAGCTGTTTTTT.

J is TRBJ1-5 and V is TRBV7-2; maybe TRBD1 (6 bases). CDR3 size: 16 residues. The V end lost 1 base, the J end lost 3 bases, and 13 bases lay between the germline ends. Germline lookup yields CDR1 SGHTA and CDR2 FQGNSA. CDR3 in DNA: TGTGCCAGCAGCTTAGGAGTCGGGGGGCCCAATCAGCCCCAGCATTTT. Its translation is CASSLGVGGPNQPQHF.